Shown below are 9 T cell receptor beta chains from a single sample sequenced in a study of early T cells in non-severe SARS-CoV-2 infection. TCRdb itself ran the 5' RACE reads through MiXCR, one entry per CDR3 protein. The sample carries roughly 60,000 distinct CDR3 sequences, 5.6% recorded once. The sequencing sample was made of whole blood. These TCRs come from an adult who was a healthcare worker with PCR-confirmed SARS-CoV-2 infection or an uninfected control (not recorded which).

This sequence joins TRBV6-5 and TRBJ1-1; 10 nucleotides match TRBD1. Germline CDR1 reads MNHEY; CDR2 reads SVGAGI. This CDR3 region has 15 residues. V was clipped by 4 bases and J by 3 bases; unmatched bases: 5. In DNA, the CDR3 is TGTGCCAGCAGTTCGCGGACAGGGGGGGACACTGAAGCTTTCTTT. It translates to CASSSRTGGDTEAFF.

A few counts support this clonotype. The chain uses TRBV4-3 and TRBJ2-3; tentative D call: TRBD2 (5 bases). V shed 0 bases and J shed 4 bases, with 11 bases lying between them. CDR3 length: 15 residues. CDR1 LGHNA and CDR2 YSLEER come from the germline V gene. The CDR3 loop reads CASSQDHRGADTQYF. The CDR3 region has the DNA TGCGCCAGCAGCCAAGATCATCGGGGAGCAGATACGCAGTATTTT.

The chain has TRBV18 and TRBJ1-2, with D unclear. V lost 1 base, J lost 4 bases, and 13 bases lay in between. This CDR3 has 15 residues. Germline lookup yields CDR1 KGHSH and CDR2 LQKENI. The CDR3: CASSPLETVSYGYTF. CDR3 sequence (DNA): TGTGCCAGCTCACCACTCGAGACTGTATCCTATGGCTACACCTTC.

This clonotype has just a few counts. The chain is built from TRBV7-7 and TRBJ2-5; 7 bases are shared with TRBD1. The CDR3 has 16 residues. V was pared by 1 base and J by 1 base, with 6 bases of the junction left unmatched. The V gene's germline CDR1 is SSHAT and CDR2 FNYEAQ (reference sequence). DNA of the CDR3: TGTGCCAGCAGCTTAGGGCGAGGGGGCCCCCAAGAGACCCAGTACTTC. Translating gives CASSLGRGGPQETQYF.

There are many counts of this clonotype. The chain joins TRBV27 to TRBJ1-2; a weak D match, TRBD1 (6 bases). The germline V gene encodes CDR1 MNHEY and CDR2 SMNVEV (reference sequence). Trimming shortened V by 4 bases and J by 0 bases, and 21 bases separated the two germline ends. The CDR3 extends over 18 amino acids. This CDR3 reads CASSSRGGGRVANYGYTF. The CDR3 DNA is TGTGCCAGCAGTTCGAGAGGGGGTGGCAGGGTCGCTAACTATGGCTACACCTTC.

This clonotype came up many times. The CDR3 DNA follows: TGCGCCAGCAGCCAAGGTGGGCTAGCGGGAGTCGGCACCGGGGAGCTGTTTTTT. Protein product: CASSQGGLAGVGTGELFF. The chain is built from TRBV4-1 and TRBJ2-2; 10 nucleotides align to TRBD2. Unmatched junction bases numbered 9, after V lost 1 base and J lost 4 bases. The CDR3 is made up of 18 amino acids. Per the germline V gene, CDR1 is MGHRA and CDR2 is YSYEKL.

This clonotype was observed at least ten times. V and J are TRBV7-9 and TRBJ2-6; D gene unclear. This CDR3 has 14 residues. Trimming took 5 bases from V and 0 from J, leaving 5 bases between them. CDR1 and CDR2 (germline): SEHNR, FQNEAQ (reference sequence). In DNA, the CDR3 is TGTGCCAGCAGCCACTCCTCTGGGGCCAACGTCCTGACTTTC. Its translation is CASSHSSGANVLTF.

This clonotype was observed at least ten times. V is TRBV7-9 and J is TRBJ2-1; no clear D gene. CDR1 and CDR2 (germline): SEHNR, FQNEAQ (reference sequence). This CDR3 is 13 amino acids long. The V and J ends lost 2 bases and 10 bases respectively, with 12 bases between them. The CDR3 DNA reads as TGTGCCAGCAGCTTACCGGTCAGTCGGGAGCAGTTCTTC. It encodes CASSLPVSREQFF.

This clonotype has ten or more counts. The rearrangement links TRBV5-6 to TRBJ2-1; D may be TRBD2 (6 bases). V was trimmed by 7 bases and J by 12 bases, leaving 23 bases between them. This CDR3 has 14 amino acids. Germline V gives CDR1 SGHDT, CDR2 YYEEEE. CDR3 amino acids: CASQSGRTTRAQFF. The DNA of the CDR3 is TGTGCCAGCCAGAGCGGACGGACTACAAGGGCGCAGTTCTTC.